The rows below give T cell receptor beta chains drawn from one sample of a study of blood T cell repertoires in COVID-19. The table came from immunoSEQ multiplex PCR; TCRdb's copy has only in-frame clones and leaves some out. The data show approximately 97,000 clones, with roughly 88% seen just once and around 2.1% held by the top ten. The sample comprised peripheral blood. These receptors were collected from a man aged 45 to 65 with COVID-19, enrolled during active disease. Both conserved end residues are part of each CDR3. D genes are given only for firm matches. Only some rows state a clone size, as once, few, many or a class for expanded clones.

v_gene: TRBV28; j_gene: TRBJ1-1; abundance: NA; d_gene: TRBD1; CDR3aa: CASNPSSGGREAFF; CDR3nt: TGTGCCAGCAATCCCTCCTCAGGGGGCAGGGAAGCTTTCTTT
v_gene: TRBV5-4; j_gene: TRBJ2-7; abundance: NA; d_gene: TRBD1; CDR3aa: CASSRTGFEQYF; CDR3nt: TGTGCCAGCAGCCGGACAGGGTTCGAGCAGTACTTC
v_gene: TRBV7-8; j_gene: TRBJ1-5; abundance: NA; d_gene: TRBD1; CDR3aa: CASSWDRGRNQPQHF; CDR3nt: TGTGCCAGCAGCTGGGACAGGGGGCGAAATCAGCCCCAGCATTTT
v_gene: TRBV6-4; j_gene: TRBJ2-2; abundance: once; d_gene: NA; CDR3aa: CASRPGRTGELFF; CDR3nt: TGTGCCAGCAGGCCGGGTCGCACCGGGGAGCTGTTTTTT
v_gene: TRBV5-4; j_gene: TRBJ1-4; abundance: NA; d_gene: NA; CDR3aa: CASSRGAEDEKLFF; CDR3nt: TGTGCCAGCAGCCGCGGGGCCGAGGATGAAAAACTGTTTTTT
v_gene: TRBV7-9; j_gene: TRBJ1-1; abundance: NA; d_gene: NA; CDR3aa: CASTENGGLGAEAFF; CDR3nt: TGTGCCAGCACCGAAAACGGGGGGCTCGGCGCTGAAGCTTTCTTT
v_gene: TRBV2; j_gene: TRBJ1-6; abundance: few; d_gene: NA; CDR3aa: CASSDSGFAPLHF; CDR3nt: TGTGCCAGCAGTGATTCAGGGTTTGCACCCCTCCACTTT
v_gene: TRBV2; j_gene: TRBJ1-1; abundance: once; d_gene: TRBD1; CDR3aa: CASSGPRTGGTEAFF; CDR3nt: TGTGCCAGCAGTGGCCCCCGGACAGGAGGGACTGAAGCTTTCTTT
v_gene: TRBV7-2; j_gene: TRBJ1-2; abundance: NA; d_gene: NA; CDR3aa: CASSNTGNYGYTF; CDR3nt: TGTGCCAGCAGCAATACAGGGAACTATGGCTACACCTTC
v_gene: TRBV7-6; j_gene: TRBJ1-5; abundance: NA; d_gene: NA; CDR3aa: CASSPGTSSNQPQHF; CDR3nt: TGTGCCAGCAGCCCCGGGACAAGTAGCAATCAGCCCCAGCATTTT
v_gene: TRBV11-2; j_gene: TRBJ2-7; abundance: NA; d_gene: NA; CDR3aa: CASSPGQYLRNEQYF; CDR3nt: TGTGCCAGCAGCCCAGGACAGTATCTACGAAACGAGCAGTACTTC
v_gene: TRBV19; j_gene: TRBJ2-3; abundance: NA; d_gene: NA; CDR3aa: CASNPIGGTDTQYF; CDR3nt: TGTGCCAGTAACCCCATCGGGGGAACAGATACGCAGTATTTT
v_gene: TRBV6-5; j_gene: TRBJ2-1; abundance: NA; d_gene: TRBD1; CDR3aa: CASSPQGDYNEQFF; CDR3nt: TGTGCCAGCAGTCCCCAGGGGGATTACAATGAGCAGTTCTTC
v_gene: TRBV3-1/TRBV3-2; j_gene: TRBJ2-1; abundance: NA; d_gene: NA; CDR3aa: CASWGGPTSIEFF; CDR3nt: TGTGCCAGCTGGGGGGGGCCAACTAGCATTGAGTTCTTC
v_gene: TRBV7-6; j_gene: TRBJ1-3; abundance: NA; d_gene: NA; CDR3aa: CASSLVSASGNTIYF; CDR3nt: TGTGCCAGCAGCTTAGTCAGCGCCTCTGGAAACACCATATATTTT
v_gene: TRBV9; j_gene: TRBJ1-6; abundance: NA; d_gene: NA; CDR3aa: CASNESPSSPLHF; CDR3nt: TGTGCCAGCAATGAAAGTCCCAGTTCACCCCTCCACTTT